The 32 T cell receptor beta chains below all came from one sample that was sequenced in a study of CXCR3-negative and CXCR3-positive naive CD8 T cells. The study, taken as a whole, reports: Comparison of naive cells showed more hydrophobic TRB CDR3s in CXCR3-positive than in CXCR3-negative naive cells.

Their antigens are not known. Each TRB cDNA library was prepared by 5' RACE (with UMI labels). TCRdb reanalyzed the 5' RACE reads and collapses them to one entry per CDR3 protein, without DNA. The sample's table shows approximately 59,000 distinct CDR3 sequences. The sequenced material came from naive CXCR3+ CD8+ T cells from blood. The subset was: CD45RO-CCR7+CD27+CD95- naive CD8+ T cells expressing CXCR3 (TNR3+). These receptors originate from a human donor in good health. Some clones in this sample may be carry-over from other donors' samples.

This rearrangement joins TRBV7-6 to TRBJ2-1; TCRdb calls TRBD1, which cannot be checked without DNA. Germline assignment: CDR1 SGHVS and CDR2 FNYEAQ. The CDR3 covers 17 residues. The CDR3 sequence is CASSPTPGQSSYNEQFF.

The CDR3 here is CSVGPLGDYGYTF. The rearrangement joins TRBV29-1 to TRBJ1-2; TCRdb's D call of TRBD1 is untestable without DNA. This CDR3 is 13 amino acids long. The germline V gene encodes CDR1 SQVTM and CDR2 ANQGSEA.

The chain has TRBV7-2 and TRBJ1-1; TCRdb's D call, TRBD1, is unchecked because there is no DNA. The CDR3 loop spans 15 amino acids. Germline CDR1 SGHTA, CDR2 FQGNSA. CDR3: CASPSNPGVDTEAFF. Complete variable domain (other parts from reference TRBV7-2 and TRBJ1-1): GAGVSQSPSNKVTEKGKDVELRCDPISGHTALYWYRQSLGQGLEFLIYFQGNSAPDKSGLPSDRFSAERTGGSVSTLTIQRTQQEDSAVYLCASPSNPGVDTEAFFGQGTRLTVV.

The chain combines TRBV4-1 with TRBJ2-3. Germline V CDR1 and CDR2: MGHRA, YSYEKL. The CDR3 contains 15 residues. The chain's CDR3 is CASSQVGLLTDTQYF.

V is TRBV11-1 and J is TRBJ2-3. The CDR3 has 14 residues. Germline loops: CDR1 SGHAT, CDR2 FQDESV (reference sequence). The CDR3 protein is CASSWVPPTDTQYF.

CDR3 amino acids: CASSLAWAGGTSTDTQYF. The chain couples TRBV7-8 to TRBJ2-3; the D call of TRBD2 rests on TCRdb alone, since no DNA is present to check it. The CDR3 contains 18 residues. The germline CDR1 and CDR2 sequences are SGHVS and FQNEAQ.

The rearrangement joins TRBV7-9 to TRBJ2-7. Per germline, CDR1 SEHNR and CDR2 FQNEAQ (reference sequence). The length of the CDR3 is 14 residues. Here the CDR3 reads CASSSGFGFGEQYF.

CDR3 loop: CASSLGQGHYNEQFF. This rearrangement joins TRBV7-3 to TRBJ2-1; the TCRdb call, TRBD1, lacks DNA for checking. This CDR3 is 15 amino acids long. CDR1 and CDR2 (germline): SGHTA, FQGTGA.

Here the CDR3 reads CSVVQLAGGDTQYF. The rearrangement joins TRBV29-1 to TRBJ2-3; the D gene TCRdb calls, TRBD2, cannot be checked with no DNA. The CDR3 extends over 14 amino acids. The germline CDR1 and CDR2 sequences are SQVTM and ANQGSEA.

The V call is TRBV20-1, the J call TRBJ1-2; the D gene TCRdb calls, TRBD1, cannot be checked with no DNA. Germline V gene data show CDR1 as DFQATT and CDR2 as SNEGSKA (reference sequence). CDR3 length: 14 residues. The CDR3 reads CSARPGQTVYGYTF.

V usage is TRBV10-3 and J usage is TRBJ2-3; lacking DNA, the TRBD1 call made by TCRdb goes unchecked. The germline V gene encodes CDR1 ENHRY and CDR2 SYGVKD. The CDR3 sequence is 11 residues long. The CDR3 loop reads CAIKDRNTQYF.

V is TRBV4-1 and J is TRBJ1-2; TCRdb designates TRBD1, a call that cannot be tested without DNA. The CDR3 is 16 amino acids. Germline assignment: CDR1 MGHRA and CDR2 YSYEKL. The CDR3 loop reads CASSQDRDTGGYGYTF.

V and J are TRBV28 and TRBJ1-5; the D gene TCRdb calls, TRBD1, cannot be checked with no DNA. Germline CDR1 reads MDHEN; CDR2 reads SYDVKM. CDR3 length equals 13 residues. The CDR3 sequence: CATLDRTRQPQHF. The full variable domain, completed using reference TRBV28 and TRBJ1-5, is DVKVTQSSRYLVKRTGEKVFLECVQDMDHENMFWYRQDPGLGLRLIYFSYDVKMKEKGDIPEGYSVSREKKERFSLILESASTNQTSMYLCATLDRTRQPQHFGDGTRLSIL.

The CDR3: CSATGTETYEQYF. The chain recombines TRBV20-1 with TRBJ2-7; TCRdb's D gene call, TRBD1, goes unchecked for lack of DNA. The CDR3 has 13 residues. Germline loops: CDR1 DFQATT, CDR2 SNEGSKA (reference sequence).

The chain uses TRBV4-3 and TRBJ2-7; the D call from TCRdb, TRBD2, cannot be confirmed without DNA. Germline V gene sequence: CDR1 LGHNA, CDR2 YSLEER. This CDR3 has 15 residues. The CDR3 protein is CASSLSGDGTYEQYF.

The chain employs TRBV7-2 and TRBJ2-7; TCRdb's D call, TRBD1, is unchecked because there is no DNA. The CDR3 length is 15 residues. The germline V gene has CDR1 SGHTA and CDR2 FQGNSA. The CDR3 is CAISLWRQGGDEQYF.

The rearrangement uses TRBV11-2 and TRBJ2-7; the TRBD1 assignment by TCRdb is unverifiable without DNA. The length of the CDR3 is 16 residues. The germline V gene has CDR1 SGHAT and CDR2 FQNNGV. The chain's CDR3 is CASSLAGTGVWYEQYF.

CDR3 protein: CASSLMTGGSNEQFF. The chain joins TRBV27 to TRBJ2-1; TCRdb indicates TRBD1, and absent DNA this call remains unverified. The CDR3 spans 15 residues. Germline V CDR1 and CDR2: MNHEY, SMNVEV (reference sequence).

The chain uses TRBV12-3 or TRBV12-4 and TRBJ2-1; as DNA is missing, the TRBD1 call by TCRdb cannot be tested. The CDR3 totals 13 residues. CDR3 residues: CATWTGGYNEQFF.

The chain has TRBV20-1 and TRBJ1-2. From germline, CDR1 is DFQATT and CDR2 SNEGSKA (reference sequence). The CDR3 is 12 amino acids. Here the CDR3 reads CSARVEDYGYTF.

CDR3 sequence reads: CASSTRLAGLTDTQYF. The chain couples TRBV4-1 to TRBJ2-3; without DNA, the TCRdb call of TRBD2 cannot be checked. Germline CDR1 is MGHRA and CDR2 is YSYEKL. This CDR3 region has 16 residues.

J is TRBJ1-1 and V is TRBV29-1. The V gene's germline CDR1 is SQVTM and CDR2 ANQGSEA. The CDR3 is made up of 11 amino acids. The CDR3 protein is CSVGLDTEAFF.

The CDR3 spells CASSTTGDEQFF. This sequence joins TRBV19 and TRBJ2-1; TCRdb's D call, TRBD1, is unchecked because there is no DNA. Per germline, CDR1 LNHDA and CDR2 SQIVND (reference sequence). The CDR3 covers 12 residues.

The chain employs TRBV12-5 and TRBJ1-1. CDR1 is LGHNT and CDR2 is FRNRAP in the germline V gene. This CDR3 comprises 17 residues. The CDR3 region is CASGLTAVSDMNTEAFF.

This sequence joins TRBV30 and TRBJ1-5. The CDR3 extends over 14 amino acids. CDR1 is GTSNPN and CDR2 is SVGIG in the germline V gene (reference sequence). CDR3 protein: CAWSVLGGNQPQHF.

The CDR3 here is CASSQGLLEDYGYTF. The J gene is TRBJ1-2, the V gene TRBV6-2 or TRBV6-3; TCRdb lists TRBD1, though no DNA is available to test this call. The CDR3 length is 15 residues. The germline CDR1 and CDR2 sequences are MNHEY and SVGEGT.

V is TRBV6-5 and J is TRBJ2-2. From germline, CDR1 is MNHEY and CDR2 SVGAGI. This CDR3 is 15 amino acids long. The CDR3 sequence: CASSYGLTNTGELFF.

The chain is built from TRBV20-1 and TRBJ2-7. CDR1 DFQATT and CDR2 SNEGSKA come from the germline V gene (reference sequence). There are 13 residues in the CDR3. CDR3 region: CSARKDRSYEQYF.

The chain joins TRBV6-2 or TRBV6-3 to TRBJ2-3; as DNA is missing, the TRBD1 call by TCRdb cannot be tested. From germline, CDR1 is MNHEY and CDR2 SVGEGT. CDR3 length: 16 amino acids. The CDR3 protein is CASSYRDRLPGDTQYF.

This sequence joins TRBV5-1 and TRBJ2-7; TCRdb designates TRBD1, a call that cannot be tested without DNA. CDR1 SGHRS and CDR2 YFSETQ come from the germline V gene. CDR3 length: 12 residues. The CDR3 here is CASSLEGVEQYF.

CDR3 loop: CASSQGLTSTDTQYF. This rearrangement joins TRBV7-3 to TRBJ2-3; TCRdb's D gene call, TRBD2, goes unchecked for lack of DNA. Germline CDR1 reads SGHTA; CDR2 reads FQGTGA. CDR3 length: 15 amino acids.

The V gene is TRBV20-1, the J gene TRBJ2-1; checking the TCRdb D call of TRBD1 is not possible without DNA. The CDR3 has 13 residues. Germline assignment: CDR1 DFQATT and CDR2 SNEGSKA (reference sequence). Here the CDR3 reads CSALRVLYNEQFF.